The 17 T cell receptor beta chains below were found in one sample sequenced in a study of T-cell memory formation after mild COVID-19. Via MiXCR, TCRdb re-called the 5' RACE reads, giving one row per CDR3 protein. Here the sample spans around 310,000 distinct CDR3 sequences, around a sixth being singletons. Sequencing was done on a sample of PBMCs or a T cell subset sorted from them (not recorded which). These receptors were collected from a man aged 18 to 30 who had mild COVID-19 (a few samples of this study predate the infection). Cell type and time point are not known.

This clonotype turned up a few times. The CDR3 bases are TGTGCCAGCAGCCGCGGTGGGGACAACTCCTACAATGAGCAGTTCTTC. It specifies CASSRGGDNSYNEQFF. The V gene is TRBV6-2 or TRBV6-3, the J gene TRBJ2-1, with TRBD1 as a possible D gene (6 bases). This CDR3 spans 16 amino acids. V dropped 6 bases and J dropped 0 bases, with 15 bases sitting between them. Germline V CDR1 and CDR2: MNHEY, SVGEGT.

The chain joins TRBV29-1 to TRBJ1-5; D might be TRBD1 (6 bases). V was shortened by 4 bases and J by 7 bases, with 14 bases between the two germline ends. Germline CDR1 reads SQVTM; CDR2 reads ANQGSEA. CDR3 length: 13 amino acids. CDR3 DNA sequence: TGCAGCGTTGGACAGGTGTCTAGGCAGCCCCAGCATTTT. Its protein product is CSVGQVSRQPQHF.

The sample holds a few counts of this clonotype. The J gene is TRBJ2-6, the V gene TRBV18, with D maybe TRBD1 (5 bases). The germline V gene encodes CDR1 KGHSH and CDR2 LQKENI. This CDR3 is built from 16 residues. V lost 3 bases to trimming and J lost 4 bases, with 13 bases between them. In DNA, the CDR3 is TGTGCCAGCTCACCCCTAACAGGTCCGGGGGCCAACGTCCTGACTTTC. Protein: CASSPLTGPGANVLTF.

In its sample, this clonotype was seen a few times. Here the CDR3 DNA reads TGTGCCAGCAGCCTGATGGAGGGTAACACCATATATTTT. This encodes CASSLMEGNTIYF. This chain uses TRBV7-9 with TRBJ1-3; D remains unclear. V lost 5 bases and J lost 7, with 12 bases in between. The germline V gene encodes CDR1 SEHNR and CDR2 FQNEAQ (reference sequence). The CDR3 length is 13 residues.

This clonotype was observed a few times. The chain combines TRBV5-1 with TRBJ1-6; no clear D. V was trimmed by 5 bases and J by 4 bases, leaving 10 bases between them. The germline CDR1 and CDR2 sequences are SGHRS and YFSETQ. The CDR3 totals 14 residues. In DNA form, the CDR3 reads TGCGCCAGCAGAACTAGGGCGTATAATTCACCCCTCCACTTT. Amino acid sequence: CASRTRAYNSPLHF.

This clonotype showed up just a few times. The CDR3: CASSFSGTTNEKLFF. The CDR3 DNA is TGTGCCAGCAGCTTTTCAGGGACAACTAATGAAAAACTGTTTTTT. The V gene is TRBV11-2, the J gene TRBJ1-4; D possibly corresponds to TRBD1 (5 bases). Trimming removed 3 bases from V and 0 bases from J, with 8 bases in between. The germline CDR1 and CDR2 sequences are SGHAT and FQNNGV. This CDR3 region has 15 residues.

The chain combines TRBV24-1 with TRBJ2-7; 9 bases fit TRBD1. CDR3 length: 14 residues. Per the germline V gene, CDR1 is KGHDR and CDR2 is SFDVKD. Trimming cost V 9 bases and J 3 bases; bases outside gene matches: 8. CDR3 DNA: TGTGCCACCCTAGTACAGGGGGCTAACTACGAGCAGTACGTC. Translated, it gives CATLVQGANYEQYV.

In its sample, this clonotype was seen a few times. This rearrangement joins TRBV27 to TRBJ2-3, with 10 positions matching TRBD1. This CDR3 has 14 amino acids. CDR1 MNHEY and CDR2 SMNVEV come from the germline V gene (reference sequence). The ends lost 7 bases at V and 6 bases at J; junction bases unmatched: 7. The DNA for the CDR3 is TGTGCCAGCAAGAGGACAGGGGGTAGGGATACGCAGTATTTT. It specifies CASKRTGGRDTQYF.

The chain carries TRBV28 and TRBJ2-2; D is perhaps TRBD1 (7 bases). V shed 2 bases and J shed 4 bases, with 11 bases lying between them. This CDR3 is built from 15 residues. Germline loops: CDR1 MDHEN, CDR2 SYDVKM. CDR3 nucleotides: TGTGCCAGCAGTTTAGGGACAGCGGGCACCGGGGAGCTGTTTTTT. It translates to CASSLGTAGTGELFF.

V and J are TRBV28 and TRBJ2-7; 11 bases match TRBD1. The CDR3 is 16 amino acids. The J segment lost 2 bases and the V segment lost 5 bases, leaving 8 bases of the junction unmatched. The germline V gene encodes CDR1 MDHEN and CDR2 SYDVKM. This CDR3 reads CASSSMGQGGPYEQYV. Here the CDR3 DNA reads TGTGCCAGCAGTAGTATGGGACAGGGGGGTCCCTACGAGCAGTACGTC.

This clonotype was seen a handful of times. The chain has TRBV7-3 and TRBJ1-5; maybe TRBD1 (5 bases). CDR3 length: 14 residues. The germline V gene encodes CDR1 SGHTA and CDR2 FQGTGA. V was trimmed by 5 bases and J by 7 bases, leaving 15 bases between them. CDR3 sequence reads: CASSPGPTSQPQHF. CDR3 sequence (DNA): TGTGCCAGCAGCCCGGGACCGACGAGCCAGCCCCAGCATTTT.

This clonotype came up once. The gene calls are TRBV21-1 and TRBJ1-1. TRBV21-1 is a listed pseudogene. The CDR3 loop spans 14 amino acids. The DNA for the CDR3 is TGTGCCAGCGACACCCTCCGGATGAACACTGAAGCTTTCTTT. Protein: CASDTLRMNTEAFF.

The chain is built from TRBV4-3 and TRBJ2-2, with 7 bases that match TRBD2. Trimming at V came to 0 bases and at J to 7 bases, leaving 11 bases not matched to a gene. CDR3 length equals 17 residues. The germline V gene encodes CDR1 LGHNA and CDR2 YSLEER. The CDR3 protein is CASSQDATASGDGELFF. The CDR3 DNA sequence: TGCGCCAGCAGCCAAGATGCGACGGCTAGCGGCGACGGGGAGCTGTTTTTT.

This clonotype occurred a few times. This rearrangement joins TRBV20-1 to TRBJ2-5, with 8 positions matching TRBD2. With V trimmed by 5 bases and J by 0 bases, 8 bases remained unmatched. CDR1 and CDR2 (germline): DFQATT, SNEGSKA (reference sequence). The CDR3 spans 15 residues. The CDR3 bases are TGCAGTGCTTCCGGACTAGCCTGGTACCAAGAGACCCAGTACTTC. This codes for CSASGLAWYQETQYF.

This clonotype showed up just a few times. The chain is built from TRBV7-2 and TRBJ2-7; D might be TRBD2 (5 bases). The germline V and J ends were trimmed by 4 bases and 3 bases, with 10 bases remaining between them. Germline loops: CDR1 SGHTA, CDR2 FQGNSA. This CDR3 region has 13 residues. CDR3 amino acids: CASSYGLNYEQYF. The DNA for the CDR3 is TGTGCCAGCAGCTACGGACTGAACTACGAGCAGTACTTC.

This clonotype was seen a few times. The CDR3 here is CASSGLYRGEQYF. CDR3 nucleotide sequence: TGTGCCAGCAGTGGCTTATACAGGGGTGAGCAGTACTTC. The chain uses TRBV9 and TRBJ2-7; 7 bases are a match to TRBD1. After removal of 5 bases from V and 7 bases from J, the junction contained 9 bases not matched to a gene. The germline gives CDR1 SGDLS, CDR2 YYNGEE. CDR3 size: 13 residues.

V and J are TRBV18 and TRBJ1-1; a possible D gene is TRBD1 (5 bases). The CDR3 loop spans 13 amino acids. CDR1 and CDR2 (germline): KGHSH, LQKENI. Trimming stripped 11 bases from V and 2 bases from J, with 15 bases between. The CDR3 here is CAACRVVNTEAFF. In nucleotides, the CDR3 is TGTGCCGCGTGCAGGGTCGTTAACACTGAAGCTTTCTTT.